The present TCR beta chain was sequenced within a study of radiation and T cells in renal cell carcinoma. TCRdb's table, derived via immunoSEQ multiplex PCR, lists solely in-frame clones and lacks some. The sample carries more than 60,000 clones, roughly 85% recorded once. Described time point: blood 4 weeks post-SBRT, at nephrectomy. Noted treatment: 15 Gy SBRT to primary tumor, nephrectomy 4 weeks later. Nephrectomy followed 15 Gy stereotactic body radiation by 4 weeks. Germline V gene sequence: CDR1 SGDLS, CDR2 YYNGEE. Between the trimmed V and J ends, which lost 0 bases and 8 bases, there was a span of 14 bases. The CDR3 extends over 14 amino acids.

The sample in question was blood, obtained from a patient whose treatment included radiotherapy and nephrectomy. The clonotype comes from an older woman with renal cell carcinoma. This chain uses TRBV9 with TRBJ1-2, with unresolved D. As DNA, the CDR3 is TGTGCCAGCAGCGTAGATGGCATTTTGGGGGGCTACACCTTC. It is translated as CASSVDGILGGYTF.